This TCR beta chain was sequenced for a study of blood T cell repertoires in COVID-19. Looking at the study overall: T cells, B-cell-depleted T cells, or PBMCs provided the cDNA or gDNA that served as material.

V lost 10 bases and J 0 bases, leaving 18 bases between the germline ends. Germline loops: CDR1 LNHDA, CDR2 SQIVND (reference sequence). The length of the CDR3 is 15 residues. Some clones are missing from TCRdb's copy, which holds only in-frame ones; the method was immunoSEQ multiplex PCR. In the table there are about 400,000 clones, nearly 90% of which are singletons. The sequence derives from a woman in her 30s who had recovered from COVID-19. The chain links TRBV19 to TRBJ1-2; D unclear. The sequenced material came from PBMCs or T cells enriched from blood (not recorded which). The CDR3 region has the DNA TGTGCCATCTCGGATTGGGTCGGAGCTAACTATGGCTACACCTTC. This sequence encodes CAISDWVGANYGYTF.